Listed below are T cell receptor beta chains from one sample, sequenced in a study of cytomegalovirus exposure and HLA in healthy donors. Assay used: immunoSEQ multiplex PCR; TCRdb lists only in-frame clones, some missing. This sample's clone table lists about 55,000 clones. The specimen was PBMCs. The receptors derive from a middle-aged man in good health and CMV-seropositive. CDR3s include the opening cysteine and the closing phenylalanine or tryptophan. The D gene is left open where the match is weak.

TRBV27	-	15	TRBJ2-7	CASRGVDSLYYEQYF	TGTGCCAGCAGGGGCGTCGACAGTTTGTACTACGAGCAGTACTTC
TRBV11-2	TRBD2	17	TRBJ2-1	CASSQTRLAGGGDEQFF	TGTGCCAGCAGTCAAACCCGCCTAGCGGGAGGTGGAGATGAGCAGTTCTTC
TRBV6-5	TRBD1	13	TRBJ1-2	CASRTRGLYGYTF	TGTGCCAGCAGAACGAGGGGGCTCTATGGCTACACCTTC
TRBV4-1	-	15	TRBJ2-3	CASSQDGKSTDTQYF	TGCGCCAGCAGCCAAGATGGCAAGAGCACAGATACGCAGTATTTT
TRBV18	TRBD1	17	TRBJ2-7	CASSPPTRDRVFHEQYF	TGTGCCAGCTCACCACCGACCCGGGACAGGGTATTCCACGAGCAGTACTTC
TRBV6-1	-	15	TRBJ1-4	CASSELGGRSEKLFF	TGTGCCAGCAGTGAATTAGGCGGAAGAAGTGAAAAACTGTTTTTT
TRBV6-5	TRBD2	14	TRBJ2-7	CASGGELAGVEQYF	TGTGCCAGCGGGGGGGAACTAGCGGGAGTTGAGCAGTACTTC
TRBV4-2	-	14	TRBJ1-2	CASTPHSEDYGYTF	TGTGCCAGCACCCCCCACAGTGAAGACTATGGCTACACCTTC
TRBV5-1	-	16	TRBJ2-5	CASSLGDLWYQETQYF	TGCGCCAGCAGCCTGGGAGATTTATGGTACCAAGAGACCCAGTACTTC
TRBV7-9	-	14	TRBJ2-7	CASSQQGPPYEQYF	TGTGCCAGCAGCCAGCAGGGGCCTCCCTACGAGCAGTACTTC
TRBV4-2	TRBD1	15	TRBJ1-2	CASSPRAGGQYGYTF	TGTGCCAGCAGCCCCCGGGCAGGGGGCCAATATGGCTACACCTTC
TRBV4-2	-	15	TRBJ1-1	CASSQTRQGYTEAFF	TGTGCCAGCAGCCAAACTAGGCAGGGGTACACTGAAGCTTTCTTT
TRBV7-3	TRBD2	14	TRBJ2-3	CASSLGLAADTQYF	TGTGCCAGCAGCCTAGGACTAGCAGCAGATACGCAGTATTTT
TRBV5-4	TRBD1	16	TRBJ1-6	CASSLNRGVYNSPLHF	TGTGCCAGCAGCTTGAACAGGGGCGTTTATAATTCACCCCTCCACTTT
TRBV18	-	15	TRBJ2-7	CASSPTGSIANEQYF	TGTGCCAGCTCACCAACCGGGTCTATCGCTAACGAGCAGTACTTC
TRBV15	-	14	TRBJ2-7	CATSRVLTFAGQYF	TGTGCCACCAGCAGAGTGCTGACCTTTGCAGGCCAGTACTTC
TRBV9	TRBD1	14	TRBJ2-2	CASSGRDRGGELFF	TGTGCCAGCAGCGGCCGGGACAGAGGTGGGGAGCTGTTTTTT
TRBV11-3	TRBD1	15	TRBJ1-1	CASSFGDSANTEAFF	TGTGCCAGCAGCTTCGGGGACAGCGCGAACACTGAAGCTTTCTTT
TRBV29-1	TRBD2	16	TRBJ2-5	CSAAGTSGSSGETQYF	TGCAGCGCAGCCGGGACTAGCGGGAGTAGTGGGGAGACCCAGTACTTC
TRBV2	-	15	TRBJ1-5	CASSGDPGGNQPQHF	TGTGCCAGCAGTGGGGACCCGGGAGGCAATCAGCCCCAGCATTTT
TRBV6-5	TRBD1	14	TRBJ2-7	CASSIRDRADEQYF	TGTGCCAGCAGTATCCGGGACAGGGCTGACGAGCAGTACTTC
TRBV6-6	TRBD1	15	TRBJ2-7	CASSSGQGGPYEQYF	TGTGCCAGCAGCTCCGGACAGGGAGGACCCTACGAGCAGTACTTC
TRBV9	-	15	TRBJ2-7	CASSAHPGEAYEQYF	TGTGCCAGCAGCGCCCATCCGGGGGAGGCCTACGAGCAGTACTTC
TRBV5-1	-	14	TRBJ1-1	CASSLSGMNTEAFF	TGCGCCAGCAGCTTGAGCGGGATGAACACTGAAGCTTTCTTT
TRBV30	TRBD2	14	TRBJ2-7	CAWRELAGAREQYF	TGTGCCTGGAGGGAACTAGCGGGGGCCCGCGAGCAGTACTTC
TRBV7-9	-	16	TRBJ2-4	CASSSGETLAKNIQYF	TGTGCCAGCAGCTCGGGGGAGACTCTAGCCAAAAACATTCAGTACTTC
TRBV25-1	TRBD1	15	TRBJ2-1	CASSRRQGVSNEQFF	TGTGCCAGCAGTCGTCGGCAGGGGGTCAGCAATGAGCAGTTCTTC
TRBV18	TRBD1	13	TRBJ1-2	CASSRGQGDGYTF	TGTGCCAGCTCCCGGGGACAGGGGGATGGCTACACCTTC
TRBV6-4	-	17	TRBJ1-2	CASSDFIWTDMEYGYTF	TGTGCCAGCAGTGACTTCATCTGGACAGATATGGAGTATGGCTACACCTTC
TRBV29-1	-	13	TRBJ2-3	CSAPAGSTDTQYF	TGCAGCGCCCCCGCGGGTAGCACAGATACGCAGTATTTT
TRBV29-1	TRBD1	15	TRBJ1-5	CSVETGGMGNQPQHF	TGCAGCGTTGAAACAGGGGGAATGGGCAATCAGCCCCAGCATTTT
TRBV6-5	TRBD1	14	TRBJ2-6	CASRTGAGANVLTF	TGTGCCAGCAGGACAGGGGCTGGGGCCAACGTCCTGACTTTC
TRBV9	TRBD1	14	TRBJ2-5	CASSAGTGPGNQYF	TGTGCCAGCAGCGCCGGGACAGGGCCAGGGAACCAGTACTTC
TRBV28	TRBD1	17	TRBJ1-5	CARLSISRGQGRQPQHF	TGTGCCAGGTTGTCGATCTCGCGGGGACAGGGACGTCAGCCCCAGCATTTT
TRBV18	-	13	TRBJ1-2	CASSSQGNYGYTF	TGTGCCAGCTCCTCGCAGGGAAACTATGGCTACACCTTC
TRBV2	-	14	TRBJ2-7	CASSRDSNSYEQYF	TGTGCCAGCAGCCGGGACTCCAACTCCTACGAGCAGTACTTC
TRBV4-1	TRBD1	15	TRBJ2-7	CASSQGYRGSNEQYF	TGCGCCAGCAGCCAAGGGTACAGGGGGTCCAACGAGCAGTACTTC
TRBV25-1	-	13	TRBJ1-5	CASSEGGAQPQHF	TGTGCCAGCAGTGAAGGGGGGGCTCAGCCCCAGCATTTT
TRBV5-6	-	16	TRBJ1-6	CASSFGRTTINSPLHF	TGTGCCAGCAGCTTTGGCAGGACTACTATTAATTCACCCCTCCACTTT
TRBV30	TRBD1	14	TRBJ1-6	CAWRSRGKGSPLHF	TGTGCCTGGAGATCCAGGGGGAAGGGTTCACCCCTACACTTT
TRBV5-6	-	13	TRBJ1-2	CASSLRGFHGYTF	TGTGCCAGCAGCTTGAGAGGGTTCCATGGCTACACCTTC
TRBV19	-	16	TRBJ1-1	CASSSGGVFGNTEAFF	TGTGCCAGTAGTTCGGGGGGGGTTTTTGGGAACACTGAAGCTTTCTTT
TRBV28	TRBD1	14	TRBJ1-4	CASSLGGQREKLFF	TGTGCCAGCAGCCTAGGGGGCCAGAGGGAAAAACTGTTTTTT
TRBV5-1	-	14	TRBJ2-7	CASSLGQSSYEQYF	TGCGCCAGCAGCTTGGGACAGAGCTCCTACGAGCAGTACTTC
TRBV7-9	TRBD2	15	TRBJ2-5	CASSFGAGGVETQYF	TGTGCCAGCAGCTTCGGGGCGGGAGGTGTGGAGACCCAGTACTTC
TRBV5-4	TRBD1	15	TRBJ1-1	CASSLGGTGFTEAFF	TGTGCCAGCAGCTTAGGAGGGACAGGGTTTACTGAAGCTTTCTTT
TRBV18	-	11	TRBJ1-5	CASSPPLAQHF	TGTGCCAGCTCACCACCCCTCGCCCAGCATTTT
TRBV29-1	-	14	TRBJ1-2	CSVALDSSLDGYTF	TGCAGCGTTGCCCTGGACAGCTCCCTGGATGGCTACACCTTC
TRBV9	-	15	TRBJ2-5	CASSVEPSLRETQYF	TGTGCCAGCAGCGTAGAACCCTCCCTGAGGGAGACCCAGTACTTC
TRBV9	-	14	TRBJ2-1	CASSPPGDYNEQFF	TGTGCCAGCAGCCCCCCAGGTGACTACAATGAGCAGTTCTTC
TRBV27	TRBD1	13	TRBJ1-2	CASSSGQGYGYTF	TGTGCCAGCAGTTCGGGACAGGGCTATGGCTACACCTTC
TRBV6-5	TRBD1	15	TRBJ1-2	CASSPSTGGPYGYTF	TGTGCCAGCAGTCCGTCGACAGGGGGACCGTATGGCTACACCTTC